The sequence of this T cell receptor (beta chain) was determined in a study of cytomegalovirus exposure and HLA in healthy donors. Study-level results: Productive status was seen about 87% or about 30% of the time for most TCR beta V segments in an earlier analysis. Follow-up analysis found HLA locus-dependent TCR association rates, highest for DRB1 and lowest for HLA-C. It was likely that a cluster of highly shared sequence variants was a sequencing artifact. Cytomegalovirus status, reportedly, was diagnosed with high specificity and sensitivity by the classifier.

The primer mix had 60 Vbeta and 13 Jbeta primers. TCRdb's table, derived via immunoSEQ multiplex PCR, lists solely in-frame clones and lacks some. The table shows roughly 180,000 clones, with roughly 80% occurring only once. The CDR3 has 13 amino acids. Trimming removed 3 bases from V and 5 bases from J; junction bases left unmatched: 3. Germline V gene data show CDR1 as SGHTA and CDR2 as FQGNSA. Comments on this clone: The antigen is not known.

This TCR came from a middle-aged woman in good health and CMV-seropositive. The chain has TRBV7-2 and TRBJ1-1; 7 nucleotides line up with TRBD1. The specimen was PBMCs. The CDR3 loop reads CASSFDRATEAFF. In DNA form, the CDR3 reads TGTGCCAGCAGCTTCGACAGGGCGACTGAAGCTTTCTTT. The full variable domain, in which reference TRBV7-2 and TRBJ1-1 provide the parts outside the CDR3, is GAGVSQSPSNKVTEKGKDVELRCDPISGHTALYWYRQSLGQGLEFLIYFQGNSAPDKSGLPSDRFSAERTGGSVSTLTIQRTQQEDSAVYLCASSFDRATEAFFGQGTRLTVV.